This T cell receptor (beta chain) was recovered during a study of identical twins. Study observations and caveats: Twins' surplus sharing was weaker for beta out-of-frame sequences.

TCRdb reanalysed the 5' RACE reads using MiXCR and keeps one entry per CDR3 protein. The data show around 280,000 distinct CDR3 sequences, under 9% seen once. This clonotype was observed many times. Its antigen is unidentified. The sample was also linked to a second study, of yellow fever vaccine responses in identical twins.

This TCR came from a woman aged 18-35 years in good health. Sequenced material: memory (CD45RO+) T cells sorted from blood.

The CDR3 loop reads CASSQWTSSLNTEAFF. DNA of the CDR3: TGTGCCAGTAGTCAATGGACATCCTCCCTGAACACTGAAGCTTTCTTT. The genes are TRBV19 and TRBJ1-1, with TRBD1 as a possible D gene (5 bases). V shed 5 bases and J shed 0 bases, with 16 bases lying between them. This CDR3 is built from 16 residues. Germline CDR1 and CDR2: LNHDA and SQIVND (reference sequence).